This T cell receptor (beta chain) was sequenced in a study of cytomegalovirus exposure and HLA in healthy donors. PCR employed 60 Vbeta and 13 Jbeta primers. In the source study's methods: In a later analysis, some 80 million unique TCR beta chains included roughly 11 million shared by two or more donors. The protocol was immunoSEQ multiplex PCR, while the TCRdb copy is restricted to in-frame clones and leaves out a portion. The V and J calls and the clone size are those of that table, but D and trimming were determined from the DNA. Among 95,000 to 150,000 clones listed, more than 70% were seen once. Concerning this clone: Its antigen is currently unknown.

Study-wide results and limits: A later analysis showed HLA-associated TCR beta chains outstripping equally common others in clonal expansion. Follow-up analysis later connected one missense variant in DCLRE1C with trimming of TCR beta V- and J-genes.

The germline V gene encodes CDR1 MDHEN and CDR2 SYDVKM. The CDR3 runs 16 residues. V lost 3 bases and J 0 bases, leaving 15 bases between the germline ends. This chain joins TRBV28 and TRBJ2-7, with D tentatively TRBD2 (5 bases). The sequenced sample was PBMCs. This receptor was taken from a man aged 25-40 years in good health and CMV-seronegative. This chain's CDR3 is CASSFSAGRLSYEQYF. CDR3 DNA: TGTGCCAGCAGTTTTAGTGCGGGCAGGCTCTCCTACGAGCAGTACTTC.